The 8 T cell receptor beta chains below were found in one sample sequenced in a study of T-cell reconstitution after alpha-beta-depleted transplantation in children. Unique molecular identifiers were built into the TCRbeta library. TCRdb processed the PCR reads anew with MiXCR; each CDR3 protein has one entry. This sample has about 200,000 distinct CDR3 sequences, with about 6% found just once. The sequenced sample was PBMCs, obtained before TCRalphabeta/CD19-depleted stem cell transplant. The receptor source for this set is a girl less than two years old with combined immunodeficiency, due to receive a stem cell transplant.

The chain employs TRBV24-1 and TRBJ2-7, with unresolved D. The V gene's germline CDR1 is KGHDR and CDR2 SFDVKD. This CDR3 has 18 residues. This chain's CDR3 is CGACYLHSGFQWDYEQYF. DNA of the CDR3: TGTGGGGCCTGTTATTTGCACTCCGGGTTCCAATGGGACTACGAGCAGTACTTC.

At least ten counts were recorded for this clonotype. This chain connects TRBV28 to TRBJ2-7; D may be TRBD2 (5 bases). V dropped 5 bases and J dropped 2 bases, with 22 bases sitting between them. The CDR3 contains 17 residues. Germline CDR1 is MDHEN and CDR2 is SYDVKM. The CDR3 spells CASSPIFGGGLAYEQYF. In DNA, the CDR3 is TGTGCCAGCAGTCCAATCTTCGGAGGCGGACTGGCCTACGAGCAGTACTTC.

This chain connects TRBV28 to TRBJ2-5; the match to TRBD1 covers 9 bases. After removal of 4 bases from V and 1 base from J, the junction contained 7 bases not matched to a gene. This CDR3 is 16 amino acids long. From germline, CDR1 is MDHEN and CDR2 SYDVKM. The CDR3 sequence: CASSSLGQGPQETQYF. CDR3 sequence (DNA): TGTGCCAGCAGTTCCCTCGGACAGGGGCCCCAAGAGACCCAGTACTTC.

This clonotype was seen ten or more times. The V gene is TRBV29-1, the J gene TRBJ2-7; D is undetermined. Trimming stripped 4 bases from V and 2 bases from J, with 12 bases between. Per the germline V gene, CDR1 is SQVTM and CDR2 is ANQGSEA. The CDR3 extends over 13 amino acids. The CDR3 loop is CSVVRLPTYEQYF. CDR3 coding DNA: TGCAGCGTTGTTCGGTTACCTACCTACGAGCAGTACTTC.

This clonotype was seen repeatedly, ten times or more. J is TRBJ1-5 and V is TRBV15; TRBD1 is a possible D gene (5 bases). This CDR3 has 19 amino acids. Germline V CDR1 and CDR2: LNHNV, YYDKDF (reference sequence). V was trimmed by 0 bases and J by 0 bases, leaving 18 bases between them. For the CDR3, the DNA is TGTGCCACCAGCAGAGATTCCTACCGACAGATCTATAGCAATCAGCCCCAGCATTTT. It encodes CATSRDSYRQIYSNQPQHF.

This clonotype was detected many times. The J gene is TRBJ2-7, the V gene TRBV7-2, with D maybe TRBD2 (5 bases). V was pared by 1 base and J by 5 bases, with 9 bases between. This CDR3 is 13 amino acids long. Per the germline V gene, CDR1 is SGHTA and CDR2 is FQGNSA. The CDR3 here is CASSLGLANEQYF. In DNA form, the CDR3 reads TGTGCCAGCAGCTTAGGTCTAGCCAACGAGCAGTACTTC.

This clonotype has just a few counts. The chain uses TRBV19 and TRBJ2-1; D is tentatively TRBD1 or TRBD2 (6 bases each). Germline V gene lookup returns CDR1 LNHDA and CDR2 SQIVND (reference sequence). V dropped 2 bases and J dropped 8 bases, with 16 bases sitting between them. This CDR3 has 15 amino acids. CDR3 sequence reads: CASSISGLGGHEQFF. The CDR3 coding sequence is TGTGCCAGTAGTATAAGCGGGCTTGGGGGCCATGAGCAGTTCTTC.

Many counts were recorded for this clonotype. The CDR3 reads CASSYRAGASYNEQFF. CDR3 in DNA: TGTGCCAGCAGTTATCGGGCGGGGGCCTCCTACAATGAGCAGTTCTTC. This chain connects TRBV6-2 or TRBV6-3 to TRBJ2-1, with D tentatively TRBD2 (7 bases). The CDR3 loop spans 16 amino acids. Between the trimmed V and J ends, which lost 3 bases and 0 bases, there was a span of 12 bases. CDR1 is MNHEY, CDR2 SVGEGT, per germline.